A selection of T cell receptor beta chains follows, all from one sample in a study of cytomegalovirus exposure and HLA in healthy donors. Sequenced by immunoSEQ multiplex PCR; TCRdb stores in-frame clones only, minus some. In the table there are 110,000 to 150,000 clones, around 80% of which are singletons. Material: PBMCs. These receptors all come from a boy aged 2 to 9 in good health and CMV-seronegative. Each CDR3 is given without its conserved first and last residue. Fields, in order: V gene, D gene, CDR3 length, CDR3 protein. A D gene is named only where the DNA matches it firmly.

TRBV9	-	9	ASRRGNTIY
TRBV7-3	-	12	ASSSGWGANVLT
TRBV27	-	11	ASSRGRIYGYT
TRBV28	-	14	ASSMSGAGLNTEAF
TRBV6-1	TRBD1	13	ASGQASSGANVLT
TRBV12-5	-	10	ANSANTGELF
TRBV5-4	TRBD1	11	ASSDRVNEKLF
TRBV6-5	-	12	ASSYLAQGYGYT
TRBV30	TRBD2	13	AWSVQAGGTDTQY
TRBV4-1	-	15	ASSQDNSGRFQQPQH
TRBV5-1	-	12	ASSLAQGNYEQY
TRBV11-3	-	11	ASSPRPNGEQY
TRBV19	-	14	ASSSMRSSYNSPLH
TRBV27	-	9	ASRQSTEAF
TRBV10-3	TRBD2	14	AISERTSGTSYEQY
TRBV7-3	TRBD2	16	ASSYIGLADTSTDTQY
TRBV5-1	TRBD2	15	ASSGMTSGRSSGELF
TRBV5-4	TRBD1	13	ASSASGGGLEKLF
TRBV10-3	-	9	AIEGGGTQY
TRBV28	-	9	ASSHSYGYT
TRBV30	-	10	AWSEWPHGYT
TRBV25-1	-	11	ASSDVGGYGYT
TRBV11-3	-	12	ASSLEGAATEAF
TRBV19	TRBD1	13	ASTTGGAGNQPQH
TRBV5-1	TRBD1	13	ASSLRQGITDTQY
TRBV15	TRBD2	14	ATSRDRGGSYNEQF
TRBV27	-	15	ASSLGNRVSGTGELF
TRBV5-5	-	12	ASSSFSGANVLT
TRBV19	TRBD2	15	ASRTSTSGIHTGELF
TRBV7-3	-	11	ASSLNSNEKLF